Presented here are 28 T cell receptor beta chains from one specimen sequenced in a study of T cells after yellow fever vaccination. TCRdb recomputed calls from the 5' RACE reads with MiXCR, one row per CDR3 protein. The sample consists of about 350,000 distinct CDR3 sequences, around 10% of them appearing once. Material: PBMCs, obtained on the day of the first yellow fever vaccination. These receptors all stem from a man aged 18 to 35 who received the YFV17D yellow fever vaccine.

This clonotype was counted between two and nine times. V and J are TRBV23-1 and TRBJ1-1; D unresolved. TRBV23-1 is an ORF; its function is uncertain. Trimming shortened V by 2 bases and J by 4 bases, and 14 bases separated the two germline ends. This CDR3 is 15 amino acids long. The DNA for the CDR3 is TGCGCCAGCAGTCAAAGTCTCCCAGGTGTCACTGAAGCTTTCTTT. It specifies CASSQSLPGVTEAFF.

This clonotype occurred a few times. It is unclear where the CDR3 begins or ends on the DNA, so no DNA is shown, and the CDR3 is as TCRdb lists it. The rearrangement joins TRBV21-1 to TRBJ1-3; the table's D call, TRBD1, was not checked against the DNA. TRBV21-1 is a pseudogene locus. Both ends counted, the CDR3 spans 14 residues. The CDR3 region is CASSKVGEGNTIYF.

This clonotype was detected only a few times. The chain carries TRBV5-1 and TRBJ1-2, with D uncertain. Looked up from germline, CDR1 is SGHRS and CDR2 is YFSETQ. The CDR3 is 15 residues long. V lost 0 bases, J lost 4 bases, and 13 bases lay in between. CDR3 DNA: TGCGCCAGCAGCTTGGAACAGACAACCGGCTATGGCTACACCTTC. Amino acids: CASSLEQTTGYGYTF. Using reference TRBV5-1 and TRBJ1-2 for the parts outside the CDR3, the full variable domain is KAGVTQTPRYLIKTRGQQVTLSCSPISGHRSVSWYQQTPGQGLQFLFEYFSETQRNKGNFPGRFSGRQFSNSRSEMNVSTLELGDSALYLCASSLEQTTGYGYTFGSGTRLTVV.

This chain's CDR3 is CAIKLGGASNEQFF. The CDR3, as DNA: TGTGCCATCAAGCTAGGGGGAGCGAGCAATGAGCAGTTCTTC. The V gene is TRBV19, the J gene TRBJ2-1, with D perhaps matching TRBD1 (6 bases). From germline, CDR1 is LNHDA and CDR2 SQIVND (reference sequence). This CDR3 has 14 amino acids. V lost 10 bases and J lost 6, with 19 bases in between.

The gene calls are TRBV25-1 and TRBJ1-4; tentatively, D is TRBD1 (6 bases). CDR3 length: 17 amino acids. V lost 1 base and J lost 0, with 12 bases in between. The V gene's germline CDR1 is MGHDK and CDR2 SYGVNS. The chain's CDR3 is CASSELRGQSTNEKLFF. The CDR3 bases are TGTGCCAGCAGTGAATTACGGGGGCAGTCAACTAATGAAAAACTGTTTTTT.

The J gene is TRBJ2-7, the V gene TRBV15; D is undetermined. Trimming left V 0 bases short and J 5 bases short, with 11 bases between. The CDR3 extends over 14 amino acids. Germline CDR1 and CDR2: LNHNV and YYDKDF (reference sequence). Written as DNA, the CDR3 is TGTGCCACCAGCAGAGATCTGGGTGCGGACGAGCAGTACTTC. Its protein is CATSRDLGADEQYF.

This rearrangement joins TRBV5-1 to TRBJ2-6; 8 nucleotides align to TRBD1. CDR1 and CDR2 from the germline V gene are SGHRS and YFSETQ. Unmatched junction bases numbered 8, after V lost 0 bases and J lost 3 bases. The CDR3 sequence is 18 residues long. The CDR3 reads CASSLDLQGASGANVLTF. DNA of the CDR3: TGCGCCAGCAGCTTGGATTTGCAGGGGGCAAGTGGGGCCAACGTCCTGACTTTC.

This clonotype was detected only a few times. As DNA, the CDR3 is TGTGCCAGCAGCGCGGTCCTGGGCCCAGATACGCAGTATTTT. Translating it yields CASSAVLGPDTQYF. The J gene is TRBJ2-3, the V gene TRBV7-9; the D is unclear. CDR1 is SEHNR and CDR2 is FQNEAQ in the germline V gene (reference sequence). Trimming stripped 5 bases from V and 4 bases from J, with 13 bases between. This CDR3 has 14 residues.

V is TRBV19 and J is TRBJ2-1; D gene ambiguous. The CDR3 totals 14 residues. CDR1 is LNHDA and CDR2 is SQIVND in the germline V gene (reference sequence). With 6 bases removed from V and 1 base from J, the gap between germline ends came to 10 bases. The DNA for the CDR3 is TGTGCCAGTAGGGGGATCAGTTCCTACAATGAGCAGTTCTTC. Translation gives CASRGISSYNEQFF.

The rearrangement uses TRBV7-6 and TRBJ2-1; D is possibly TRBD2 (5 bases). Per germline, CDR1 SGHVS and CDR2 FNYEAQ. This CDR3 contains 13 residues. Trimming cost V 2 bases and J 7 bases, with 9 bases left between them. Written as DNA, the CDR3 is TGTGCCAGCAGCTTAATAGGCGGGAATGAGCAGTTCTTC. Translating gives CASSLIGGNEQFF.

This rearrangement joins TRBV7-8 to TRBJ1-2, with 9 bases identical to TRBD1. Germline V CDR1 and CDR2: SGHVS, FQNEAQ. The CDR3 contains 14 residues. Trimming at V came to 5 bases and at J to 4 bases, leaving 5 bases not matched to a gene. CDR3 DNA sequence: TGTGCCAGCAGCGAGGGACAGGGAATCTATGGCTACACCTTC. Protein product: CASSEGQGIYGYTF. Drawing the rest from reference TRBV7-8 and TRBJ1-2, the complete variable domain is GAGVSQSPRYKVAKRGQDVALRCDPISGHVSLFWYQQALGQGPEFLTYFQNEAQLDKSGLPSDRFFAERPEGSVSTLKIQRTQQEDSAVYLCASSEGQGIYGYTFGSGTRLTVV.

The CDR3 sequence is CASRTIGVPGTDTQYF. Written as DNA, the CDR3 is TGTGCCAGCAGGACAATCGGGGTACCTGGCACAGATACGCAGTATTTT. The chain recombines TRBV4-2 with TRBJ2-3; D might be TRBD2 (5 bases). V was trimmed by 6 bases and J by 1 base, leaving 17 bases between them. CDR1 is LGHNA and CDR2 is YNFKEQ in the germline V gene. The CDR3 is 16 amino acids.

V and J are TRBV20-1 and TRBJ1-6; D remains ambiguous. CDR1 and CDR2 from the germline V gene are DFQATT and SNEGSKA (reference sequence). Between the trimmed V and J ends, which lost 3 bases and 9 bases, there was a span of 6 bases. The CDR3 length is 11 residues. CDR3 residues: CSASARSPLHF. Written as DNA, the CDR3 is TGCAGTGCTAGTGCGCGTTCACCCCTCCACTTT.

This chain connects TRBV12-3 or TRBV12-4 to TRBJ1-5, with D tentatively TRBD1 (5 bases). The CDR3 length is 15 residues. Trimming cost V 4 bases and J 6 bases, with 16 bases left between them. The CDR3 region has the DNA TGTGCCAGCAGTTCAACAGGATCTACCTCTCAGCCCCAGCATTTT. It specifies CASSSTGSTSQPQHF.

This sequence joins TRBV27 and TRBJ2-3; 15 nucleotides match TRBD2. J gave up 3 bases and V 8 bases, and 9 bases lay outside the gene matches. There are 17 residues in the CDR3. The V gene's germline CDR1 is MNHEY and CDR2 SMNVEV (reference sequence). The CDR3 sequence: CASRLGLAGGPTDTQYF. The CDR3, as DNA: TGTGCCAGCCGGCTAGGACTAGCGGGGGGGCCGACAGATACGCAGTATTTT.

A few counts support this clonotype. The V call is TRBV15, the J call TRBJ2-4; tentative D call: TRBD1 (6 bases). Trimming stripped 0 bases from V and 0 bases from J, with 15 bases between. The CDR3 is made up of 18 amino acids. Germline loops: CDR1 LNHNV, CDR2 YYDKDF (reference sequence). The CDR3 nucleotides are TGTGCCACCAGCAGAGAGAGGGGGTGGGCACAAGCCAAAAACATTCAGTACTTC. As protein: CATSRERGWAQAKNIQYF.

This clonotype was counted between two and nine times. The gene calls are TRBV29-1 and TRBJ2-5; 8 bases map to TRBD1. The V gene end was trimmed by 7 bases and the J gene end by 4 bases; junction bases not matched to a gene: 14. This CDR3 comprises 15 residues. CDR1 is SQVTM, CDR2 ANQGSEA, per germline. The CDR3 nucleotides read TGCAGCGCATCACTCTTTGACAGGGGCGGAGAGACCCAGTACTTC. Protein: CSASLFDRGGETQYF.

V gene TRBV4-3 combines with J gene TRBJ2-6, with D uncertain. The CDR3 length is 15 residues. Germline V gene data show CDR1 as LGHNA and CDR2 as YSLEER. Trimming took off 3 bases at V and 5 bases at J, with 11 bases between the two ends. Here the CDR3 reads CASSQGAAWANVLTF. Written as DNA, the CDR3 is TGCGCCAGCAGCCAGGGCGCGGCCTGGGCCAACGTCCTGACTTTC.

V gene TRBV20-1 combines with J gene TRBJ1-5; tentatively, D is TRBD1 (6 bases). The CDR3 runs to 13 residues. V gave up 8 bases and J gave up 2 bases, with 13 bases separating them. Germline CDR1 is DFQATT and CDR2 is SNEGSKA (reference sequence). In DNA form, the CDR3 reads TGCAGTCCAGCACAGGGTGGCAATCAGCCCCAGCATTTT. Amino acids: CSPAQGGNQPQHF.

V gene TRBV5-1 combines with J gene TRBJ2-1; 8 bases line up with TRBD1. V was clipped by 4 bases and J by 10 bases; unmatched bases: 10. The CDR3 is 14 residues long. CDR1 SGHRS and CDR2 YFSETQ come from the germline V gene. The CDR3 DNA sequence: TGCGCCAGCAGCCAGACGACAGGGGTTGAGGAGCAGTTCTTC. This sequence encodes CASSQTTGVEEQFF.

This clonotype turned up a few times. This rearrangement joins TRBV5-4 to TRBJ1-2, with a weak D call TRBD1 (6 bases). CDR3 length: 13 amino acids. Germline loops: CDR1 SGHNT, CDR2 YYREEE (reference sequence). V lost 5 bases, J lost 6 bases, and 14 bases lay in between. The CDR3 DNA reads as TGTGCCAGCAGACAGAATTACAGGGATGGCTACACCTTC. Protein sequence: CASRQNYRDGYTF.

As to this clonotype: This may be a read error: a much more frequent sequence differs by one nucleotide. The chain joins TRBV6-2 or TRBV6-3 to TRBJ1-5; D remains ambiguous. This CDR3 is 12 amino acids long. Germline values: CDR1 MNHEY, CDR2 SVGEGT. The CDR3 spells CASSLFGRPQQF. The DNA of the CDR3 is TGTGCCAGCAGCCTCTTCGGTCGGCCCCAGCAATTT.

There are a few counts of this clonotype. J is TRBJ1-4 and V is TRBV5-5; weak D call: TRBD1 (5 bases). The CDR3 length is 15 residues. Looked up from germline, CDR1 is SGHKS and CDR2 is YYEKEE (reference sequence). Trimming cost V 2 bases and J 3 bases, with 11 bases left between them. CDR3 loop: CASSFQGVANEKLFF. Written as DNA, the CDR3 is TGTGCCAGCAGCTTCCAGGGCGTAGCTAATGAAAAACTGTTTTTT.

The chain is built from TRBV7-2 and TRBJ2-3; D tentatively fits TRBD1 or TRBD2 (5 bases each). CDR1 SGHTA and CDR2 FQGNSA come from the germline V gene. The CDR3 is made up of 15 amino acids. V was trimmed by 5 bases and J by 1 base, leaving 13 bases between them. The CDR3 sequence is CASSSSGTRTDTQYF. The CDR3, as DNA: TGTGCCAGCAGCAGCTCCGGGACGCGCACAGATACGCAGTATTTT.

This clonotype was observed a handful of times. The rearrangement links TRBV6-1 to TRBJ2-7; TRBD1 matches at 7 bases. The CDR3 has 14 residues. Trimming took 6 bases from V and 0 from J; bases not matched to a gene: 5. Germline loops: CDR1 MNHNS, CDR2 SASEGT. CDR3 bases: TGTGCCAGCAGGTCGGGACAGAGCTCCTACGAGCAGTACTTC. It specifies CASRSGQSSYEQYF.

The rearrangement uses TRBV20-1 and TRBJ1-3; D gene ambiguous. This CDR3 is built from 13 residues. The germline gives CDR1 DFQATT, CDR2 SNEGSKA (reference sequence). V lost 0 bases to trimming and J lost 2 bases, with 5 bases between them. The CDR3 region has the DNA TGCAGTGCTAGAGACATGACTGGAAACACCATATATTTT. Translated: CSARDMTGNTIYF.

The chain carries TRBV7-9 and TRBJ1-2; D gene ambiguous. This CDR3 is 14 amino acids long. V was shortened by 7 bases and J by 4 bases, with 16 bases between the two germline ends. CDR1 SEHNR and CDR2 FQNEAQ come from the germline V gene (reference sequence). CDR3 region: CASTPGIGGYGYTF. The CDR3 bases are TGTGCCAGCACCCCCGGTATCGGCGGCTATGGCTACACCTTC.

This clonotype was seen at least ten times. CDR3 sequence: CASSPGQDLETQYF. As DNA, the CDR3 is TGTGCCAGCTCACCGGGACAGGATTTGGAGACCCAGTACTTC. This chain uses TRBV18 with TRBJ2-5; TRBD1 matches at 8 bases. V lost 3 bases and J lost 5; bases outside the gene matches: 5. The CDR3 contains 14 residues. From germline, CDR1 is KGHSH and CDR2 LQKENI.